This TCR beta chain was identified in a study of identical twins. Findings and limits, study-wide: Twin pairs' shared out-of-frame alpha sequences were enriched in low generation probability.

A single record per CDR3 protein comes from TCRdb applying MiXCR to the 5' RACE reads. The sample has some 790,000 distinct CDR3 sequences, roughly 18% seen once. Turning to this clonotype: Its antigen is as yet unknown.

The CDR3 has 14 amino acids. Per germline, CDR1 DFQATT and CDR2 SNEGSKA (reference sequence). J lost 1 base, V lost 3 bases, and 4 bases had no gene match. The same sample was also used in a study of T cells expressing NK-cell markers. That source adds: Of the CD8+ T cells in over five donors, roughly 1.0-7.5% belonged to dominant NKG2C+ clonotypes.

Sequencing input: PBMCs. The J gene is TRBJ2-7, the V gene TRBV20-1, with 9 bases identical to TRBD1. The source is a woman under 30 in good health. In nucleotides, the CDR3 is TGCAGTGCTAGTGGGGACAGGGAATCCTACGAGCAGTACTTC. Amino acid sequence: CSASGDRESYEQYF.